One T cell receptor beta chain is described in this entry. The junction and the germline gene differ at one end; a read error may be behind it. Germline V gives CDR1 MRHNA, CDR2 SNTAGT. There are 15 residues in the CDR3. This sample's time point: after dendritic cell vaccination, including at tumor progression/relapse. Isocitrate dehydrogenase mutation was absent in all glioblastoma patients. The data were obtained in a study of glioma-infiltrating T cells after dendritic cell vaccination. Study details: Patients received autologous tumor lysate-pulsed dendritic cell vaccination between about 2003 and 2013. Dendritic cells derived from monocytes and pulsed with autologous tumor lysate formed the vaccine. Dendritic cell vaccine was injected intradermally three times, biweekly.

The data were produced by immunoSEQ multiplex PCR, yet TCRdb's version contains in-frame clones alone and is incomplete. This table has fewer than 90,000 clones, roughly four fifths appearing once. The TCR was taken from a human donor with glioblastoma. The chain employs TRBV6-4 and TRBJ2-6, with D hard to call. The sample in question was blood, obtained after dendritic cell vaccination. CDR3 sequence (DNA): TGTGTCAGCAGTGACACGCGTACTGGGGCCAACGTCCTGACTTTC. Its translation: CVSSDTRTGANVLTF.